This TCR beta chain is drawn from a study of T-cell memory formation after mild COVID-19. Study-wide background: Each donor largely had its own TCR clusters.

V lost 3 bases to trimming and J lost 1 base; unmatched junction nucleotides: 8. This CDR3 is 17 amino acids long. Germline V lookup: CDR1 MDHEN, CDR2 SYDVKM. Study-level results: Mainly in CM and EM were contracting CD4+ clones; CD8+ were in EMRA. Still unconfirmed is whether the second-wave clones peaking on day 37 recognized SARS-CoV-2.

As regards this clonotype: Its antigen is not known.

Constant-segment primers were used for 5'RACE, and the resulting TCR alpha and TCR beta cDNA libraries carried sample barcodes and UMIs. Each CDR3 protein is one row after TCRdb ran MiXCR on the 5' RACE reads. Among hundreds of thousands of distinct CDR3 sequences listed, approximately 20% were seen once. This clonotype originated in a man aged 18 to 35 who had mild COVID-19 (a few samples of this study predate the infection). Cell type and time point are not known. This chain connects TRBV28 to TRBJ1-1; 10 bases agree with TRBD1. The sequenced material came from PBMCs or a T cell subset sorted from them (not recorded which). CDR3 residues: CASSFGTGDYTNTEAFF. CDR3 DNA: TGTGCCAGCAGTTTCGGGACAGGGGATTACACGAACACTGAAGCTTTCTTT.